A selection of T cell receptor beta chains follows, all from one sample in a study of blood T cell repertoires in COVID-19. The data were produced by immunoSEQ multiplex PCR, yet TCRdb's version contains in-frame clones alone and is incomplete. This sample has over 200,000 clones; about four fifths occur once, and the top ten carry approximately 6.8%. The sequencing sample was made of PBMCs or T cells enriched from blood (not recorded which). Receptors originate from a middle-aged woman who had recovered from COVID-19. Both conserved end residues are part of each CDR3. The order of the fields is clone size, J gene, D gene, V gene, CDR3 protein, CDR3 DNA. D genes are given only for firm matches. Some rows mark clone size as missing; the rest say once, few, many or name a class of expanded clone.

size: .; J: TRBJ1-5; D: .; V: TRBV19; CDR3: CASSIIRGNSNQPQHF; DNA: TGTGCCAGTAGTATTATTAGGGGTAACAGCAATCAGCCCCAGCATTTT
size: .; J: TRBJ2-3; D: .; V: TRBV7-9; CDR3: CASSLRVFPTDTQYF; DNA: TGTGCCAGCAGCCTCCGGGTTTTCCCCACAGATACGCAGTATTTT
size: .; J: TRBJ2-1; D: TRBD2; V: TRBV5-6; CDR3: CASSLGLADNEQFF; DNA: TGTGCCAGCAGCTTAGGTCTAGCGGACAATGAGCAGTTCTTC
size: .; J: TRBJ2-3; D: .; V: TRBV7-2; CDR3: CASSLGGRLGGTDTQYF; DNA: TGTGCCAGCAGCTTAGGGGGACGCCTCGGAGGGACAGATACGCAGTATTTT
size: once; J: TRBJ2-7; D: TRBD2; V: TRBV2; CDR3: CATSPGTTWGEQYF; DNA: TGTGCCACCTCTCCCGGGACTACGTGGGGGGAGCAGTACTTC
size: .; J: TRBJ1-2; D: TRBD1; V: TRBV27; CDR3: CASSLDRGNYGYTF; DNA: TGTGCCAGCAGTCTGGACAGGGGAAACTATGGCTACACCTTC
size: .; J: TRBJ2-1; D: TRBD2; V: TRBV9; CDR3: CASSVDYFGLAGANEQFF; DNA: TGTGCCAGCAGCGTGGACTACTTCGGACTAGCGGGAGCCAATGAGCAGTTCTTC
size: few; J: TRBJ2-2; D: .; V: TRBV15; CDR3: CATSTRQTTRELFF; DNA: TGTGCCACCAGCACTAGACAGACAACTAGGGAGCTGTTTTTT
size: .; J: TRBJ2-7; D: TRBD2; V: TRBV11-1; CDR3: CASSPTLAGGSKQYF; DNA: TGTGCCAGCAGCCCGACACTAGCGGGAGGGTCCAAGCAGTACTTC
size: .; J: TRBJ2-1; D: .; V: TRBV6-2/TRBV6-3; CDR3: CASSQPGDNEQFF; DNA: TGTGCCAGCAGCCAGCCTGGAGACAATGAGCAGTTCTTC